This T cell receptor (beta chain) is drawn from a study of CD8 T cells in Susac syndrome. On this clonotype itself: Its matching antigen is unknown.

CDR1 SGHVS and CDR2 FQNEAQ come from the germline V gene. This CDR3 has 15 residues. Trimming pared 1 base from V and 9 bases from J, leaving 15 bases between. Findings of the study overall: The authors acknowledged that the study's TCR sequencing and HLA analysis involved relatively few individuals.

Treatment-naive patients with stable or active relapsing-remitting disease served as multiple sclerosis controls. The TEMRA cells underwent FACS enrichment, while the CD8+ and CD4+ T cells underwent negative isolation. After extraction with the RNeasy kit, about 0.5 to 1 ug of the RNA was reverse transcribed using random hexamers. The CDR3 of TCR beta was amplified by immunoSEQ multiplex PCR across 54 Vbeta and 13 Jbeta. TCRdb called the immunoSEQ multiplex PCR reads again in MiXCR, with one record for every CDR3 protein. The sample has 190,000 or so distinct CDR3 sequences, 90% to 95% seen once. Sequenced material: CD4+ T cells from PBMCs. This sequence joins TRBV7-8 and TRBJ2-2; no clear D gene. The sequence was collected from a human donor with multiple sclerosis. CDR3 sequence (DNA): TGTGCCAGCAGCTTAGGTTACCTCGCTTCTAGGGAGCTGTTTTTT. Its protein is CASSLGYLASRELFF.